This TCR beta chain came from a study of tumor and adjacent non-tumor tissue in lung cancer. V was clipped by 8 bases and J by 0 bases, with 13 bases between them. Germline CDR1 is DFQATT and CDR2 is SNEGSKA (reference sequence). The CDR3 runs to 13 residues. The template was RNA from unsorted bulk tissue. The normal lung tissue was taken more than 3 cm from the tumor edge. The library came from three nested PCR rounds adapted from ARM-PCR protocols. A single record per CDR3 protein comes from TCRdb applying MiXCR to the multiplex PCR reads. The table shows tens of thousands of distinct CDR3 sequences, with roughly two thirds occurring only once.

The clonotype was recovered from a woman aged 70-85 years with non-small cell lung cancer. The chain joins TRBV20-1 to TRBJ1-2; no clear D gene. The sample was distant non-tumor lung tissue. The CDR3 DNA follows: TGCAGTTCGCCGGACGGAACTAACTATGGCTACACCTTC. It encodes CSSPDGTNYGYTF.